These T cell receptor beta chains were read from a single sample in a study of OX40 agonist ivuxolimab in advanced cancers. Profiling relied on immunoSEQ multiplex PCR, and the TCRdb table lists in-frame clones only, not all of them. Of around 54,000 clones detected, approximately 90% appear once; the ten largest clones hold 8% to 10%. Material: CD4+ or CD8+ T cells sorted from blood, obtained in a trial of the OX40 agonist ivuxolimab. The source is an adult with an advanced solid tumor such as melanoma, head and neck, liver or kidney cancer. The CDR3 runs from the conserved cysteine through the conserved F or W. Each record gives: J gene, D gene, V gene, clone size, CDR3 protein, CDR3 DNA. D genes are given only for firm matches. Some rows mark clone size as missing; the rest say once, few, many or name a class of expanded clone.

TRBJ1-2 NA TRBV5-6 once CASSSIREIYGYTF TGTGCCAGCAGCTCGATCAGGGAAATCTATGGCTACACCTTC
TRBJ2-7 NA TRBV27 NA CASSLWTGYEQYF TGTGCCAGCAGTTTGTGGACCGGCTACGAGCAGTACTTC
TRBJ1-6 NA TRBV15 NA CATSRDRDNSPLHF TGTGCCACCAGCAGAGACAGGGATAATTCACCCCTCCACTTT
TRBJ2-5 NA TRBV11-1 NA CASSLVASEETQYF TGTGCCAGCAGCTTAGTCGCCAGCGAGGAGACCCAGTACTTC
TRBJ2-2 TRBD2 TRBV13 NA CASSPGLDTGELFF TGTGCCAGCAGCCCGGGACTAGACACCGGGGAGCTGTTTTTT
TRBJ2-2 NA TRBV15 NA CATSRVMGRTGELFF TGTGCCACCAGCAGAGTTATGGGGAGGACCGGGGAGCTGTTTTTT
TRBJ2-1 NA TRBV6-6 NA CATDRGGEQFF TGTGCCACAGACAGGGGAGGGGAGCAGTTCTTC
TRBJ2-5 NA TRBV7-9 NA CASSYARDAPRTQYF TGTGCCAGCAGCTACGCTCGGGACGCCCCCAGGACCCAGTACTTC
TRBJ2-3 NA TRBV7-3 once CASSLGAGSRDTQYF TGTGCCAGCAGCTTAGGCGCGGGAAGTAGAGATACGCAGTATTTT
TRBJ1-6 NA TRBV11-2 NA CASSLRRTPSSYNSPLHF TGTGCCAGCAGCTTACGTAGGACCCCGAGCTCCTATAATTCACCCCTCCACTTT
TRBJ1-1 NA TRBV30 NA CAWSETTLNTEAFF TGTGCCTGGAGTGAGACGACACTGAACACTGAAGCTTTCTTT
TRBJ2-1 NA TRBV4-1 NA CASSQAPGLYNEQFF TGCGCCAGCAGCCAAGCACCGGGATTATACAATGAGCAGTTCTTC
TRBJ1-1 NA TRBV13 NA CASSAGGNTEAFF TGTGCCAGCAGCGCTGGGGGGAACACTGAAGCTTTCTTT
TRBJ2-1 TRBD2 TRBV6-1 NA CASTPGLALFNEQFF TGTGCCAGCACTCCAGGACTAGCGTTGTTCAATGAGCAGTTCTTC
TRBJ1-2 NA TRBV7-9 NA CASSLGTRDGYGYTF TGTGCCAGCAGCTTAGGAACTAGGGACGGCTATGGCTACACCTTC
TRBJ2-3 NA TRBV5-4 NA CASTMGGSSTDTQYF TGTGCCAGCACCATGGGGGGTAGTAGCACAGATACGCAGTATTTT
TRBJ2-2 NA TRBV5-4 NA CASSFLNTGELFF TGTGCCAGCAGCTTCCTCAACACCGGGGAGCTGTTTTTT
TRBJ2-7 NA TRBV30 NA CAWSVLAYEQYF TGTGCCTGGAGTGTACTAGCCTACGAGCAGTACTTC
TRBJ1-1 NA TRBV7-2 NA CASSLEVWLAANTEAFF TGTGCCAGCAGCTTAGAGGTCTGGCTCGCGGCGAACACTGAAGCTTTCTTT
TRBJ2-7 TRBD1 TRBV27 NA CASSLTGDYEQYF TGTGCCAGCAGTTTGACAGGGGACTACGAGCAGTACTTC
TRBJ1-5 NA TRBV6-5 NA CASSYGVDQPQHF TGTGCCAGCAGTTACGGGGTGGACCAGCCCCAGCATTTT
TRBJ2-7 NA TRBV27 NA CASSPGTVQYF TGTGCCAGCAGCCCCGGGACGGTGCAGTACTTC